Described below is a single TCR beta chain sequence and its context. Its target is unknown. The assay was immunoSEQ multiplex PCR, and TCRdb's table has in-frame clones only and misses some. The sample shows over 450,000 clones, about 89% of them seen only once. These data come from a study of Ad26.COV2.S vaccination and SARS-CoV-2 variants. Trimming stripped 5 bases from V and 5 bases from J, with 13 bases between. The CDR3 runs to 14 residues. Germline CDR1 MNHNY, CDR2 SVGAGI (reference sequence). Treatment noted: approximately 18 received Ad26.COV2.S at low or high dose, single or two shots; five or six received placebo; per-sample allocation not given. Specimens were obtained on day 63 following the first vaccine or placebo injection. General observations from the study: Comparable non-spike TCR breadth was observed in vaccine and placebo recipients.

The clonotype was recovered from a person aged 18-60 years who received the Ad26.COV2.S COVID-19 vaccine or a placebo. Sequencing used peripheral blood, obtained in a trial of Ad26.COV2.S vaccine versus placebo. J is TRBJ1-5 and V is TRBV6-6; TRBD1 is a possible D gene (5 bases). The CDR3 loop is CASSNTGSYQPQHF. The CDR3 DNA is TGTGCCAGCAGTAATACAGGATCCTATCAGCCCCAGCATTTT.